The clone carrying this T cell receptor (beta chain) was counted ten times or more. The antigen remains unidentified. The data were taken from a study of response to subunit inactivated influenza vaccine. The CDR3 consists of 16 residues. Looked up from germline, CDR1 is LGHNA and CDR2 is YSLEER. V was cut by 4 bases and J by 2 bases, with 17 bases left in between. Notes on the study in general: Each seasonal flu vaccination may recruit only limited new T cells, authors suggested.

TCRdb processed the RT-PCR reads anew with MiXCR; each CDR3 protein has one entry. In the table there are over 400,000 distinct CDR3 sequences, about a tenth of which are singletons. The input for sequencing was PBMCs from blood, taken 45 days after vaccination. This receptor was obtained from a man between 50 and 59 years old who received an inactivated influenza vaccine. The gene calls are TRBV4-3 and TRBJ2-5; maybe TRBD2 (6 bases). The CDR3 bases are TGCGCCAGCAGCCCGGACTACACGGTCACTCAAGAGACCCAGTACTTC. Translation: CASSPDYTVTQETQYF.